This T cell receptor beta chain is from a study of blood T cell repertoires in COVID-19 (dated by TCRdb to between 2020 and 2021). Concerning the study at large: Samples from collaborators originated in the United States, Italy and Spain and spanned both the acute and convalescent phases of COVID-19. Where available, HLA class I and class II types were taken from metadata supplied by the sample provider and were not determined by assay-based typing. The material from the prospective study consisted of cDNA or gDNA derived from T cells, B-cell-depleted T cells, or PBMCs. The samples were drawn from two sources: the first 160 participants of the ongoing ImmuneRACE study, and over 950 subjects contributed by 6 global collaborators. Deeply sampled blood TCRbeta repertoires from subjects exposed to, actively infected with, or recovered from COVID-19 were included in the dataset. The repertoires were made available in a free public database intended to serve as a resource for research on the immune response to SARS-CoV-2. The sample metadata nearly always contained a de-identified subject ID, COVID-19 status, age in years and sex.

TCRbeta CDR3 regions were amplified from genomic DNA using the immunoSEQ Assay, a bias-controlled multiplex PCR. The original methods were these. Nucleated cell counts per sample were estimated from amplification of reference gene primers within the assay. To quantify the absolute abundance of each unique TCRbeta CDR3 rearrangement, sequence reads were collapsed and filtered. For each sample, productive Simpson clonality was calculated as the square root of Simpson's diversity index across productive rearrangements. Imported from immuneACCESS, the table was reduced by TCRdb to in-frame sequences with V and J called. These copies leave out some clones; in studies compared against another copy, an unresolved V gene accounts for under half, and the cause of the remainder is not known. D and trimming were read from the DNA, whereas the V and J calls and clone size are those reported in that table. The sample table shows about 360,000 clones, and 88% are seen once. Around 1.9% of the sample lies in the top ten.

What the work shows at the level of the full study, not this receptor alone: How much clinical and demographic metadata was included differed by source and by participant, and the metadata was provided uncurated.

Enrolling through a virtual design, the prospective study's participants ranged in age from roughly 18 to 95 years and lived across some 23 United States geographic areas. In the prospective study, cohorts were assigned on the basis of participant-reported clinical history obtained from a screening survey and a study questionnaire. In the prospective study, whole blood, serum and a nasopharyngeal or oropharyngeal swab were collected from each participant by mobile phlebotomists. Over an approximately 2-month period, participants in the prospective study had the option of providing additional blood draws and questionnaires. Prospective study blood samples were shipped either frozen or at room temperature before DNA extraction. Comment on this clone: The clone's antigen remains unknown. It has no much larger one-base neighbor in the sample; base qualities were not kept.

The germline V gene yields SGDLS for CDR1 and YYNGEE for CDR2. The CDR3 numbers 16 residues from cysteine through phenylalanine. Only CDR3 DNA remains: 48 bases, in frame from the first base. Ends trimmed: V by 0 bases, J by 6 bases; bases unmatched to a gene: 10. The clonotype comes from a woman between 40 and 50 years old with acute COVID-19. The sequence joins TRBV9 to TRBJ2-3; 7 junctional bases match TRBD2. The sample taken for sequencing was PBMCs or T cells enriched from blood (not recorded which). The CDR3 in this case is CASSVARASGPDTQYF. The sequenced DNA is TGTGCCAGCAGCGTAGCTAGGGCTAGCGGCCCGGATACGCAGTATTTT.